This T cell receptor beta chain came from a study of T cells and Merkel cell carcinoma outcomes. Study-level points and caveats: Reportedly, T-cell repertoire with density predicts Merkel cell carcinoma outcomes.

The method was immunoSEQ multiplex PCR; TCRdb's version includes in-frame clones alone and lacks a portion of them. The sample shows around 1,800 clones, around 90% of them seen only once. As regards this clone: Its antigen is as yet unknown.

The CDR3 runs to 14 residues. V lost 3 bases, J lost 7 bases, and 6 bases stayed unmatched. Germline V gene data show CDR1 as GTSNPN and CDR2 as SVGIG (reference sequence). The source is a human donor with Merkel cell carcinoma. The rearrangement joins TRBV30 to TRBJ2-2, with TRBD1 identical over 9 bases. The specimen sequenced was tumor tissue from Merkel cell carcinoma. This CDR3 is CAWRAQGAGGELFF. The CDR3 bases are TGTGCCTGGAGGGCACAGGGGGCCGGCGGGGAGCTGTTTTTT.